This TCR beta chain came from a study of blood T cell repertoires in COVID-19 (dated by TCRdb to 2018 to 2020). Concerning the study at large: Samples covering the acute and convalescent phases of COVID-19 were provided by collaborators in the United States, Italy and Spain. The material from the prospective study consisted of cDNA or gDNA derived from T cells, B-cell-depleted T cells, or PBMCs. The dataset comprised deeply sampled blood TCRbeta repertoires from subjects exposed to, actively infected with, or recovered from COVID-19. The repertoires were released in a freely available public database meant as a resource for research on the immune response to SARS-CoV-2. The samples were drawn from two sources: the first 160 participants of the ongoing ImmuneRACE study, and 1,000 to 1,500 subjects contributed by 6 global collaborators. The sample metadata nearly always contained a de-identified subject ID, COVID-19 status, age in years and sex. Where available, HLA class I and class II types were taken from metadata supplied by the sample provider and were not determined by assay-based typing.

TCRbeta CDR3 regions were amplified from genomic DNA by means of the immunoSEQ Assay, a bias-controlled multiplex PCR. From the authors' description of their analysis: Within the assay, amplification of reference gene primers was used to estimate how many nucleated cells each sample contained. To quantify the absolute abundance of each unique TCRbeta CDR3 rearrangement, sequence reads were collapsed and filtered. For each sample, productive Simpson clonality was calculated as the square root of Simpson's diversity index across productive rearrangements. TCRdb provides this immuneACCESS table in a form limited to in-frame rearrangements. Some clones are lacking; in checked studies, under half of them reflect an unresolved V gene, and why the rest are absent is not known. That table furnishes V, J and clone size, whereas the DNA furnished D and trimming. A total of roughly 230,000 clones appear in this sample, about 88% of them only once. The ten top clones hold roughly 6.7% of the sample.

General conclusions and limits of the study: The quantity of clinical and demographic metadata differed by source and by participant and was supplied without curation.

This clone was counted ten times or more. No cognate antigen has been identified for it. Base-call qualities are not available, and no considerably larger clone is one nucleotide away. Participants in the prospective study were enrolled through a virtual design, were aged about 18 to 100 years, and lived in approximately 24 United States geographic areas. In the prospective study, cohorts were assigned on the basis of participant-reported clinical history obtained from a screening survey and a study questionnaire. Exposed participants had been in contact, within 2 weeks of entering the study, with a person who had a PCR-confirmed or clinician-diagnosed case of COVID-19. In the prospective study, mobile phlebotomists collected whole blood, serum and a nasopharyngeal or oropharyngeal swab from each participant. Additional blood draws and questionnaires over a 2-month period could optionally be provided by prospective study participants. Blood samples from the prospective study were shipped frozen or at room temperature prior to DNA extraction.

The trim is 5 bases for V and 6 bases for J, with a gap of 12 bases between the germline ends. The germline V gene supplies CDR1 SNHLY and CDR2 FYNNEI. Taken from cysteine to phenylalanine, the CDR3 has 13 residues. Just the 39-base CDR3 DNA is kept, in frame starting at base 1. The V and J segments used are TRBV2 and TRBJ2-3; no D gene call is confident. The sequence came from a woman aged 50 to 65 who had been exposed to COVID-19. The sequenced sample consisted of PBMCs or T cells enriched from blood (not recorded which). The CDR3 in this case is CASSFDPRDTQYF. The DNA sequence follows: TGTGCCAGCAGTTTCGACCCGAGGGATACGCAGTATTTT. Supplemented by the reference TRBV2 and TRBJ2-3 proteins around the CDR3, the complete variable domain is EPEVTQTPSHQVTQMGQEVILRCVPISNHLYFYWYRQILGQKVEFLVSFYNNEISEKSEIFDDQFSVERPDGSNFTLKIRSTKLEDSAMYFCASSFDPRDTQYFGPGTRLTVL.